This T cell receptor (beta chain) was retrieved from a study of cytomegalovirus exposure and HLA in healthy donors. With V trimmed by 6 bases and J by 2 bases, 4 bases remained unmatched. CDR1 is LNHDA and CDR2 is SQIVND in the germline V gene (reference sequence). The CDR3 is 14 amino acids. 60 Vbeta and 13 Jbeta primers were used in PCR. The repertoire was sequenced with immunoSEQ multiplex PCR; TCRdb's copy has only in-frame clones and lacks some. Found here are more than 110,000 clones, roughly 9.8% of them singletons; the top ten hold approximately 1.7%. This clonotype originated in a middle-aged man in good health and CMV-seronegative. The V gene is TRBV19, the J gene TRBJ2-7, with 10 bases fitting TRBD2. The specimen sequenced was PBMCs. In DNA, the CDR3 is TGTGCCAGTAGAGATAGCGGGAGGCCCTACGAGCAGTACTTC. Its translation: CASRDSGRPYEQYF.